This T cell receptor beta chain is drawn from a study of shared clonotypes between healthy human individuals. Between the trimmed V and J ends, which lost 0 bases and 3 bases, there was a span of 9 bases. The germline V gene encodes CDR1 SGHDT and CDR2 YYEEEE. CDR3 length: 14 amino acids. Study-level points and caveats: Blood was the sole source, and tissue repertoires probably differ.

The CD4+ fraction was divided into a CD45RA+ naive subset and a CD45RA-negative memory subset. Regarding this clone: Its antigen is not identified.

As handled by the study authors: Junction-only sequences without quality scores were provided by ImmunoSEQ, so filtering was different. Sequencing was performed with immunoSEQ multiplex PCR; in TCRdb, only in-frame clones are kept and a portion is missing. The V and J calls and clone size are taken from that table; D and trimming were inferred from the DNA. The sample contains some 2,500,000 clones, 85% to 95% of which appear only once. V is TRBV5-6 and J is TRBJ2-5; the D gene is possibly TRBD1 (6 bases). This receptor was taken from a man between 18 and 29 years old in good health. Some clones in this sample may be carry-over from other donors' samples. Sample: naive CD4+ T cells from PBMCs. The subset denotes: CD45RA+ positively selected. CDR3 in DNA: TGTGCCAGCAGCTTGGCAGGGGTGAAAGAGACCCAGTACTTC. Its protein is CASSLAGVKETQYF.